This T cell receptor (beta chain) was captured by sequencing in a study of blood T cell repertoires in COVID-19. About the research overall: The United States, Italy and Spain provided the acute and convalescent COVID-19 samples.

CDR1 and CDR2 (germline): ENHRY, SYGVKD. The CDR3 has 12 amino acids. V dropped 5 bases and J dropped 5 bases, with 8 bases sitting between them. Authors' methods: How many nucleated cells were present was estimated from reference gene primer amplification. TCRdb keeps only in-frame clones here, not all; method: immunoSEQ multiplex PCR. That table is the source of V, J and clone size, and D and trimming were worked out from the DNA. The repertoire holds about 160,000 clones, 65% to 85% seen once, with 3.5% to 4.5% in the top ten. The chain has TRBV10-3 and TRBJ2-3; possibly TRBD1 for D (5 bases). The clonotype was recovered from a woman at least 80 years old with acute or convalescent COVID-19. The sequenced sample was peripheral blood. The CDR3 DNA reads TGTGCCATCAGTAAACAGGTAGATACGCAGTATTTT. Protein: CAISKQVDTQYF.